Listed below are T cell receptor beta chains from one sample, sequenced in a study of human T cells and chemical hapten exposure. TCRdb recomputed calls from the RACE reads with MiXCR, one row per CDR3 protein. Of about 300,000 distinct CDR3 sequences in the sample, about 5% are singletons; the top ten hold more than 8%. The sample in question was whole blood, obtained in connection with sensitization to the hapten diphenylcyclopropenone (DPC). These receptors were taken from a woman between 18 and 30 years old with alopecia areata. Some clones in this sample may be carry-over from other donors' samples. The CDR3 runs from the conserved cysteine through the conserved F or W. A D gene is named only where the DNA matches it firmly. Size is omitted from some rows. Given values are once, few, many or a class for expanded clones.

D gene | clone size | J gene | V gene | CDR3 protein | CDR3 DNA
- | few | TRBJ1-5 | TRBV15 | CATSRGSQPQHF | TGTGCCACCAGCAGGGGCAGTCAGCCCCAGCATTTT
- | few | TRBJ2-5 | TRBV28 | CASRLDGGETQYF | TGTGCCAGCAGATTAGATGGGGGTGAGACCCAGTACTTC
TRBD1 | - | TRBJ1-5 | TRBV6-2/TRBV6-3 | CASSFDRGLPGSNQPQHF | TGTGCCAGCAGTTTCGACAGGGGCCTGCCGGGTAGCAATCAGCCCCAGCATTTT
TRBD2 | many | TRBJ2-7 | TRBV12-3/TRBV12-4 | CASSDQLAGTYEQYF | TGTGCCAGCAGTGACCAGCTAGCGGGCACCTACGAGCAGTACTTC
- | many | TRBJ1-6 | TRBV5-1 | CASSRPEDNSPLHF | TGCGCCAGCAGCCGTCCCGAAGATAATTCACCCCTCCACTTT
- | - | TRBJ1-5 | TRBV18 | CASSPGGVKPQHF | TGTGCCAGCTCACCCGGGGGGGTAAAGCCCCAGCATTTT
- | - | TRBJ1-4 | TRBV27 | CASSTFYSNEKLFF | TGTGCCAGCAGTACGTTCTACTCTAATGAAAAACTGTTTTTT
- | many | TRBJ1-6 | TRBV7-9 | CASSLVTESPLHF | TGTGCCAGCAGCTTAGTGACGGAATCACCCCTCCACTTT
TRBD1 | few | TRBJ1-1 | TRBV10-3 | CAISESRTGNLNTEAFF | TGTGCCATCAGTGAGTCGAGGACAGGTAACTTGAACACTGAAGCTTTCTTT
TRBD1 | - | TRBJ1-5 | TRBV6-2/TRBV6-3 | CASRIMGKTGGRNQPQHF | TGTGCCAGCCGGATAATGGGGAAGACAGGGGGTCGAAATCAGCCCCAGCATTTT
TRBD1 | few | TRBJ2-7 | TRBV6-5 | CATRTGPVEQYF | TGTGCCACCAGGACAGGGCCGGTCGAGCAGTACTTC
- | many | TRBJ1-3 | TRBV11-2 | CASSPSRGNTIYF | TGTGCCAGCAGCCCAAGCCGGGGAAACACCATATATTTT
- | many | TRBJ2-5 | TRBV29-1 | CSVEIVASQETQYF | TGCAGCGTTGAAATAGTAGCCTCCCAAGAGACCCAGTACTTC
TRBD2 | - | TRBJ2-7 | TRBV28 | CASSYSGGSTYEQYF | TGTGCCAGCAGTTATAGCGGGGGGTCCACCTACGAGCAGTACTTC
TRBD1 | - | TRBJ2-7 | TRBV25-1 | CASSPLTGGPYEQYF | TGTGCCAGCAGTCCGCTGACAGGGGGCCCCTACGAGCAGTACTTC
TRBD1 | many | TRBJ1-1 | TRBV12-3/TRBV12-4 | CASTDDRDEAFF | TGTGCCAGCACAGACGACAGGGACGAAGCTTTCTTT
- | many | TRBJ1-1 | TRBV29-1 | CSVELPKAENTEAFF | TGCAGCGTTGAGCTACCTAAGGCAGAAAACACTGAAGCTTTCTTT
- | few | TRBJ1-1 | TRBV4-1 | CASSQVPGWGAFF | TGCGCCAGCAGCCAAGTACCAGGGTGGGGAGCTTTCTTT
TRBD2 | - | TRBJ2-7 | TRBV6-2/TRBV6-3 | CASSYSTAGGFTYEQYF | TGTGCCAGCAGTTACTCGACGGCGGGGGGGTTTACCTACGAGCAGTACTTC
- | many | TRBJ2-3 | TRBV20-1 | CSARDVTWTESTDTQYF | TGCAGTGCTAGAGATGTTACTTGGACAGAGAGCACAGATACGCAGTATTTT
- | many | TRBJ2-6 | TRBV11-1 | CASSLMMGATGANVLTF | TGTGCCAGCAGCTTAATGATGGGGGCGACGGGGGCCAACGTCCTGACTTTC